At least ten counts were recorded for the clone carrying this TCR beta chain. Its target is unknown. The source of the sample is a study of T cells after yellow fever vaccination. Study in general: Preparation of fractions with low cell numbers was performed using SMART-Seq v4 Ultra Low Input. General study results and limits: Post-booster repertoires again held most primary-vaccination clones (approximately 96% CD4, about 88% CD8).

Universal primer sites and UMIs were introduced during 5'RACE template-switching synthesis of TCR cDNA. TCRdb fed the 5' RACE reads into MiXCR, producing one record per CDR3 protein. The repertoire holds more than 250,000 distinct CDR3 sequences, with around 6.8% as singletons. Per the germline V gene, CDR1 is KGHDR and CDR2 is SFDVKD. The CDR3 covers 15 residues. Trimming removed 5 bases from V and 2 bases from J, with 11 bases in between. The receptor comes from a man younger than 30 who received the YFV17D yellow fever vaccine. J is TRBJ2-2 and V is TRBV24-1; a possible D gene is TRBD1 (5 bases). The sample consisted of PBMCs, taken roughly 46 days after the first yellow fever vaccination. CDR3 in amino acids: CATSGTNLNTGELFF. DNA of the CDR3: TGTGCCACCAGTGGGACAAATCTAAACACCGGGGAGCTGTTTTTT.